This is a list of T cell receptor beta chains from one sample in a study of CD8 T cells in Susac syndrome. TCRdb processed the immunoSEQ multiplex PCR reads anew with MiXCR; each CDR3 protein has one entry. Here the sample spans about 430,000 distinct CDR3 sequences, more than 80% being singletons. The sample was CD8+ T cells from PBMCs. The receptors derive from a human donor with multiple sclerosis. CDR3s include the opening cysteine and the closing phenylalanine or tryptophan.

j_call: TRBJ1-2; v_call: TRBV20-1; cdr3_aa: CSPRGGNYGYTF
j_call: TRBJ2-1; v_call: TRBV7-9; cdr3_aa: CASSRLAGGPSAYNEQFF
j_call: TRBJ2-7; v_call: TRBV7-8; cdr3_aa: CASSWGTGAFDEQYF
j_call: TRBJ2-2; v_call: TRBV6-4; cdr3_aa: CASSDEGETGELFF
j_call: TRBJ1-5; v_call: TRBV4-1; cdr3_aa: CASSPRTEQKGVSNQPQHF
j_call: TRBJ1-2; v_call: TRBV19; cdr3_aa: CASSPPGNGYTF
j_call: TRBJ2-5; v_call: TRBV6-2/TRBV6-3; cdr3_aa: CASCALEVQETQYF
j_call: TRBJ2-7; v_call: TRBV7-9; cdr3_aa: CASSEVLYEQYF
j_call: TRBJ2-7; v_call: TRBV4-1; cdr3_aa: CASSQEALGPSSYEQYF
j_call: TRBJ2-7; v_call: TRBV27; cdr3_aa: CASSLQTGLNYEQYF
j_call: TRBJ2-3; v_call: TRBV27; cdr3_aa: CASTQGSGTDTQYF